What follows are 18 T cell receptor beta chains derived from one specimen sequenced in a study of T cell changes during pregnancy in multiple sclerosis. The protocol was immunoSEQ multiplex PCR, while the TCRdb copy is restricted to in-frame clones and leaves out a portion. The sample lists around 50,000 clones; roughly 93% were seen once. The sample in question was CD8+ T cells from peripheral blood mononuclear cells, obtained in the second trimester of pregnancy. The receptors were sampled from a female donor with multiple sclerosis, enrolled in a pregnancy study.

V and J are TRBV21-1 and TRBJ1-1. TRBV21-1 is noted as a pseudogene. CDR3 size: 16 residues. DNA of the CDR3: TGTGCCAGCAGCAAAGCCCGGACTGGAATGAACACTGAAGCTTTCTTT. Translating it yields CASSKARTGMNTEAFF.

This clone was counted once. V gene TRBV5-4 combines with J gene TRBJ2-3, with TRBD2 matching 9 bases. The J segment lost 6 bases and the V segment lost 3 bases, leaving 14 bases of the junction unmatched. The CDR3 is 17 amino acids. From germline, CDR1 is SGHNT and CDR2 YYREEE (reference sequence). This CDR3 is CASSSGLAGPPADTQYF. The CDR3, as DNA: TGTGCCAGCAGCTCGGGCCTAGCGGGGCCCCCGGCGGATACGCAGTATTTT.

This clone turned up a few times. This sequence joins TRBV7-9 and TRBJ1-5; 8 nucleotides line up with TRBD1. V gave up 3 bases and J gave up 2 bases; unmatched junction bases: 0. The CDR3 runs to 14 residues. The germline CDR1 and CDR2 sequences are SEHNR and FQNEAQ (reference sequence). The CDR3 nucleotides read TGTGCCAGCAGCTTGGGACAGGGCAATCAGCCCCAGCATTTT. It translates to CASSLGQGNQPQHF.

The CDR3 protein is CAISESGTAGTDTQYF. The CDR3 DNA sequence: TGTGCCATCAGTGAGTCGGGGACAGCAGGCACAGATACGCAGTATTTT. The gene calls are TRBV10-3 and TRBJ2-3; TRBD1 agrees at 7 bases. Unmatched junction bases numbered 4, after V lost 0 bases and J lost 1 base. The V gene's germline CDR1 is ENHRY and CDR2 SYGVKD. This CDR3 has 16 amino acids.

This clone has a single count. V and J are TRBV12-5 and TRBJ2-7; D unclear. The CDR3 is 13 residues long. V was pared by 2 bases and J by 5 bases, with 10 bases between. The germline CDR1 and CDR2 sequences are LGHNT and FRNRAP. The CDR3 coding sequence is TGTGCTAGTGGTTTGAACCAGGTCCACGAGCAGTACTTC. It translates to CASGLNQVHEQYF.

The rearrangement uses TRBV9 and TRBJ1-1; perhaps TRBD1 as D (5 bases). Trimming removed 0 bases from V and 4 bases from J, with 10 bases in between. This CDR3 is built from 14 residues. Germline CDR1 and CDR2: SGDLS and YYNGEE. The CDR3 nucleotides read TGTGCCAGCAGCGTAGGGGGGGGGTCCACTGAAGCTTTCTTT. This sequence encodes CASSVGGGSTEAFF.

This chain links TRBV13 with TRBJ1-2, with 7 bases lining up with TRBD1. Germline-derived CDR1 and CDR2 are PRHDT and FYEKMQ (reference sequence). V shed 5 bases, J shed 8 bases, and the junction held 11 bases outside the gene matches. This CDR3 has 14 amino acids. The CDR3 here is CASSTAGTAQGYTF. The CDR3, as DNA: TGTGCCAGCAGCACCGCCGGGACAGCGCAGGGCTACACCTTC. Filled out from reference TRBV13 and TRBJ1-2, the complete variable domain reads AAGVIQSPRHLIKEKRETATLKCYPIPRHDTVYWYQQGPGQDPQFLISFYEKMQSDKGSIPDRFSAQQFSDYHSELNMSSLELGDSALYFCASSTAGTAQGYTFGSGTRLTVV.

The chain carries TRBV15 and TRBJ2-5; 7 nucleotides match TRBD1. J lost 4 bases, V lost 5 bases, and 7 bases had no gene match. The CDR3 has 14 amino acids. The germline V gene encodes CDR1 LNHNV and CDR2 YYDKDF (reference sequence). CDR3 residues: CATSRLSGGETQYF. CDR3 DNA sequence: TGTGCCACCAGCCGACTCTCAGGGGGAGAGACCCAGTACTTC.

The chain carries TRBV4-1 and TRBJ2-1, with a tentative D call TRBD2 (5 bases). V was clipped by 0 bases and J by 8 bases, with 11 bases between them. Germline V CDR1 and CDR2: MGHRA, YSYEKL. The CDR3 has 14 amino acids. CDR3 coding DNA: TGCGCCAGCAGCCAAGATCCGGGAAGCGATGAGCAGTTCTTC. It translates to CASSQDPGSDEQFF.

The chain employs TRBV4-3 and TRBJ2-7; D is possibly TRBD2 (6 bases). From germline, CDR1 is LGHNA and CDR2 YSLEER. CDR3 length: 14 residues. V gave up 0 bases and J gave up 3 bases, with 9 bases separating them. CDR3 loop: CASSQDRTIYEQYF. DNA for the CDR3: TGCGCCAGCAGCCAAGACAGGACTATCTACGAGCAGTACTTC.

This clone showed up just once. The V and J genes are TRBV27 and TRBJ2-7; TRBD1 matches at 7 bases. V trimming: 4 bases; J trimming: 0 bases; junction bases outside the gene matches: 6. The CDR3 contains 15 residues. CDR1 MNHEY and CDR2 SMNVEV come from the germline V gene (reference sequence). CDR3 protein: CASSWDSLSSYEQYF. The CDR3 DNA reads as TGTGCCAGCAGTTGGGACAGCCTGAGCTCCTACGAGCAGTACTTC.

The chain is built from TRBV7-9 and TRBJ2-5; D possibly corresponds to TRBD1 (6 bases). Trimming pared 8 bases from V and 4 bases from J, leaving 23 bases between. Germline V gives CDR1 SEHNR, CDR2 FQNEAQ (reference sequence). The CDR3 sequence is 16 residues long. The CDR3 loop reads CASASGVEGERETQYF. CDR3 DNA sequence: TGTGCCAGCGCCTCTGGTGTTGAGGGGGAACGAGAGACCCAGTACTTC.

This chain links TRBV27 with TRBJ2-2, with a possible D match to TRBD1 (6 bases). From germline, CDR1 is MNHEY and CDR2 SMNVEV (reference sequence). With 5 bases removed from V and 4 bases from J, the gap between germline ends came to 23 bases. The CDR3 spans 18 residues. CDR3 coding DNA: TGTGCCAGCAGTACCCAGGGGATTGGCAGAGGACCCACCGGGGAGCTGTTTTTT. As protein: CASSTQGIGRGPTGELFF.

J is TRBJ1-6 and V is TRBV4-1, with D tentatively TRBD1 (5 bases). This CDR3 is built from 16 residues. Trimming took 4 bases from V and 2 from J, leaving 12 bases between them. Germline loops: CDR1 MGHRA, CDR2 YSYEKL. CDR3 sequence reads: CASSPTMDTYNSPLHF. CDR3 DNA sequence: TGCGCCAGCAGCCCGACCATGGACACCTATAATTCACCCCTCCACTTT.

The V gene is TRBV4-3, the J gene TRBJ2-2; unclear D gene. V lost 0 bases, J lost 3 bases, and 2 bases lay in between. The CDR3 totals 13 residues. The germline V gene encodes CDR1 LGHNA and CDR2 YSLEER. The CDR3 DNA reads TGCGCCAGCAGCCAAGACTACACCGGGGAGCTGTTTTTT. Protein product: CASSQDYTGELFF.

The chain links TRBV28 to TRBJ2-3, with 7 nucleotides matching TRBD2. V dropped 6 bases and J dropped 2; count of bases not matched to a gene: 8. The germline V gene has CDR1 MDHEN and CDR2 SYDVKM. This CDR3 region has 15 residues. CDR3 sequence: CASRGSGLTTDTQYF. CDR3 nucleotides: TGTGCCAGCAGGGGTAGCGGGCTAACCACAGATACGCAGTATTTT.

The rearrangement uses TRBV4-1 and TRBJ1-1; possible D gene TRBD1, 6 bases. Trimming took off 0 bases at V and 3 bases at J, with 11 bases between the two ends. Germline V lookup: CDR1 MGHRA, CDR2 YSYEKL. CDR3 length: 15 residues. CDR3 amino acids: CASSQDSGAYTEAFF. As DNA, the CDR3 is TGCGCCAGCAGCCAAGATTCAGGGGCGTACACTGAAGCTTTCTTT.

The V and J genes are TRBV27 and TRBJ2-7; 10 positions match TRBD1. This CDR3 has 13 residues. Trimming removed 8 bases from V and 2 bases from J; junction bases left unmatched: 3. CDR1 and CDR2 from the germline V gene are MNHEY and SMNVEV (reference sequence). The CDR3 nucleotides read TGTGCCAGCGCGGGACAGGGGCCCTACGAGCAGTACTTC. Protein sequence: CASAGQGPYEQYF.